This T cell receptor (beta chain) is from a study of cytomegalovirus exposure and HLA in healthy donors. Overall study results and limits: In a later analysis, at a false discovery rate of 0.05, over 15,000 TCR beta sequences matched HLA alleles. A later analysis found that most CMV-associated TCR beta chains appeared HLA-restricted. The listing of roughly 160 TCR beta chains classed them as cytomegalovirus-associated.

J was trimmed by 6 bases and V by 3 bases; bases with no gene match: 4. Germline values: CDR1 SGHDT, CDR2 YYEEEE. The length of the CDR3 is 14 residues. This clone is a singleton in its sample. Antigen specificity is unknown. PCR used 60 Vbeta primers and 13 Jbeta primers. Assay used: immunoSEQ multiplex PCR; TCRdb lists only in-frame clones, some missing. The table includes around 170,000 clones, around 80% detected once. The chain combines TRBV5-6 with TRBJ1-4; 8 bases are a match to TRBD1. Sequencing used PBMCs. This clonotype originated in a man aged 35-49 years in good health and CMV-seronegative. The CDR3 loop is CASSSTGGDEKLFF. CDR3 DNA: TGTGCCAGCAGCTCTACAGGGGGAGATGAAAAACTGTTTTTT.